These 4 T cell receptor beta chains were all obtained from the same sample, sequenced in a study of cytomegalovirus exposure and HLA in healthy donors. Primers: 60 Vbeta forward and 13 Jbeta reverse. Repertoires were generated with immunoSEQ multiplex PCR, while TCRdb's copy carries only in-frame clones and drops some. The sample consists of under 90,000 clones, approximately 90% of them appearing once. The sequenced sample consisted of PBMCs. Receptors were obtained from a man between 18 and 35 years old in good health and CMV-seronegative.

The CDR3 protein is CASSSPSGRTDKNIQYF. The CDR3 nucleotides are TGTGCCAGCAGTTCCCCTAGCGGGAGAACGGACAAAAACATTCAGTACTTC. The chain is built from TRBV28 and TRBJ2-4; 10 bases agree with TRBD2. Trimming at V came to 4 bases and at J to 3 bases, leaving 9 bases not matched to a gene. The germline V gene encodes CDR1 MDHEN and CDR2 SYDVKM. There are 17 residues in the CDR3.

About this clone itself: This specimen includes other DNA sequences encoding the same CDR3. The J gene is TRBJ2-7, the V gene TRBV27; the D is unclear. V lost 1 base, J lost 4 bases, and 14 bases lay in between. The CDR3 is 15 residues long. Germline V lookup: CDR1 MNHEY, CDR2 SMNVEV (reference sequence). This CDR3 reads CASSLLRVSLYEQYF. The CDR3 bases are TGTGCCAGCAGTTTATTACGAGTGAGTTTATACGAGCAGTACTTC.

The V gene is TRBV19, the J gene TRBJ2-1; the match to TRBD2 covers 11 bases. This CDR3 region has 19 residues. The ends lost 10 bases at V and 0 bases at J; junction bases unmatched: 17. CDR1 LNHDA and CDR2 SQIVND come from the germline V gene (reference sequence). The DNA of the CDR3 is TGTGCCACCTTAGCGGGAGGGATACAAAAGCCCCACTCCTACAATGAGCAGTTCTTC. Its translation is CATLAGGIQKPHSYNEQFF.

This rearrangement joins TRBV5-6 to TRBJ1-2, with 8 bases that match TRBD1. CDR1 and CDR2 (germline): SGHDT, YYEEEE. V trimming: 2 bases; J trimming: 4 bases; junction bases outside the gene matches: 7. The CDR3 sequence is 15 residues long. As DNA, the CDR3 is TGTGCCAGCAGCTTAATTGGACAGGGCGGCTATGGCTACACCTTC. The encoded protein is CASSLIGQGGYGYTF.